Below are 32 T cell receptor beta chains sequenced from a single sample in a study of T cells after yellow fever vaccination. Each CDR3 protein is one row after TCRdb ran MiXCR on the 5' RACE reads. Of approximately 260,000 distinct CDR3 sequences listed, 13% were seen once; the top ten hold roughly 0.5%. The source was CD4+ T cells sorted from PBMCs, collected 45 days after the yellow fever booster vaccination. These receptors were collected from a man between 25 and 39 years old who received the YFV17D yellow fever vaccine.

This rearrangement joins TRBV3-1 to TRBJ2-5; TRBD2 aligns across 9 bases. Trimming cost V 3 bases and J 5 bases; bases outside gene matches: 10. Germline assignment: CDR1 LGHDT and CDR2 YNNKEL (reference sequence). This CDR3 is built from 16 residues. The CDR3 protein is CASSHGSGSLQETQYF. CDR3 bases: TGTGCCAGCAGCCACGGTAGCGGGAGTTTACAGGAGACCCAGTACTTC.

This sequence joins TRBV3-1 and TRBJ1-2, with a weak D call TRBD1 (6 bases). V was shortened by 5 bases and J by 4 bases, with 20 bases between the two germline ends. Germline CDR1 and CDR2: LGHDT and YNNKEL (reference sequence). CDR3 length: 16 amino acids. The chain's CDR3 is CASSYRPWGPPYGYTF. The CDR3 nucleotides read TGTGCCAGCAGCTACAGACCGTGGGGGCCGCCCTATGGCTACACCTTC. Full variable domain (rest looked up from reference TRBV3-1 and TRBJ1-2): DTAVSQTPKYLVTQMGNDKSIKCEQNLGHDTMYWYKQDSKKFLKIMFSYNNKELIINETVPNRFSPKSPDKAHLNLHINSLELGDSAVYFCASSYRPWGPPYGYTFGSGTRLTVV.

The chain links TRBV4-3 to TRBJ2-2; a weak D match, TRBD2 (6 bases). Germline lookup yields CDR1 LGHNA and CDR2 YSLEER. CDR3 length equals 15 residues. Deletions cut 4 bases from V and 6 bases from J, with 15 bases between. This CDR3 is CASSPEGSGAGELFF. CDR3 DNA: TGCGCCAGCAGCCCCGAAGGGTCGGGAGCCGGGGAGCTGTTTTTT.

This clonotype was detected many times. The rearrangement uses TRBV7-6 and TRBJ2-3; no definite D call. Per the germline V gene, CDR1 is SGHVS and CDR2 is FNYEAQ. The CDR3 contains 15 residues. Trimming stripped 1 base from V and 0 bases from J, with 8 bases between. The CDR3 loop is CASSLGRESTDTQYF. The CDR3 DNA reads TGTGCCAGCAGCTTAGGTAGAGAAAGCACAGATACGCAGTATTTT. Combining the CDR3 with reference TRBV7-6 and TRBJ2-3 gives the whole variable domain GAGVSQSPRYKVTKRGQDVALRCDPISGHVSLYWYRQALGQGPEFLTYFNYEAQQDKSGLPNDRFSAERPEGSISTLTIQRTEQRDSAMYRCASSLGRESTDTQYFGPGTRLTVL.

This clonotype appeared many times. V usage is TRBV7-9 and J usage is TRBJ1-4; D is unresolved. Between the trimmed V and J ends, which lost 6 bases and 3 bases, there was a span of 5 bases. CDR1 is SEHNR and CDR2 is FQNEAQ in the germline V gene (reference sequence). The CDR3 loop spans 12 amino acids. The DNA of the CDR3 is TGTGCCAGCAGGGGCGCTAATGAAAAACTGTTTTTT. The encoded protein is CASRGANEKLFF.

The V call is TRBV12-3 or TRBV12-4, the J call TRBJ2-7; unclear D gene. The germline V and J ends were trimmed by 6 bases and 3 bases, with 9 bases remaining between them. This CDR3 has 12 amino acids. The CDR3 DNA reads TGTGCCAGCAGCCGCTTCTTCTACGAGCAGTACTTC. Protein sequence: CASSRFFYEQYF.

The J gene is TRBJ2-1, the V gene TRBV12-3 or TRBV12-4; D may be TRBD1 (7 bases). This CDR3 is 13 amino acids long. Trimming took off 1 base at V and 12 bases at J, with 13 bases between the two ends. The CDR3 sequence is CASSLGGGGGQFF. CDR3 sequence (DNA): TGTGCCAGCAGTTTAGGAGGAGGGGGCGGGCAGTTCTTC.

The genes are TRBV7-8 and TRBJ2-7, with D perhaps being TRBD1 or TRBD2 (5 bases each). Germline loops: CDR1 SGHVS, CDR2 FQNEAQ. Trimming stripped 5 bases from V and 3 bases from J, with 23 bases between. This CDR3 region has 17 residues. CDR3 sequence: CASSPTRGRLLGYEQYF. Here the CDR3 DNA reads TGTGCCAGCAGCCCTACCCGGGGCCGCCTATTAGGCTACGAGCAGTACTTC. Combining the CDR3 with reference TRBV7-8 and TRBJ2-7 gives the whole variable domain GAGVSQSPRYKVAKRGQDVALRCDPISGHVSLFWYQQALGQGPEFLTYFQNEAQLDKSGLPSDRFFAERPEGSVSTLKIQRTQQEDSAVYLCASSPTRGRLLGYEQYFGPGTRLTVT.

This clonotype occurred many times. The genes are TRBV7-2 and TRBJ2-7, with TRBD2 matching 9 bases. The CDR3 loop spans 16 amino acids. Losses at the gene ends were 5 bases for V and 4 bases for J; bases not matched to a gene: 12. Per germline, CDR1 SGHTA and CDR2 FQGNSA. The CDR3 reads CASSPPYSSGSYEQYF. Here the CDR3 DNA reads TGTGCCAGCAGCCCCCCCTATAGTAGCGGGAGTTACGAGCAGTACTTC.

This clonotype has more than one count but fewer than ten. This rearrangement joins TRBV3-1 to TRBJ2-3, with D perhaps matching TRBD1 (5 bases). The CDR3 length is 13 residues. Germline-derived CDR1 and CDR2 are LGHDT and YNNKEL (reference sequence). V shed 5 bases and J shed 8 bases, with 14 bases lying between them. CDR3 nucleotide sequence: TGTGCCAGCAGCTCCGACCCTAGGGGTACGCAGTATTTT. Amino acid sequence: CASSSDPRGTQYF.

J is TRBJ2-7 and V is TRBV11-2, with 10 nucleotides matching TRBD1. CDR1 SGHAT and CDR2 FQNNGV come from the germline V gene. V dropped 3 bases and J dropped 7; count of bases not matched to a gene: 9. The CDR3 has 15 amino acids. The CDR3 bases are TGTGCCAGCAGCTTCACGACAGGGGGCCAAGGGGAGCAGTACTTC. It translates to CASSFTTGGQGEQYF.

This CDR3 reads CASSLGGRGLYEQYF. CDR3 DNA: TGCGCCAGCAGCCTGGGAGGCAGGGGGCTATACGAGCAGTACTTC. This chain uses TRBV5-1 with TRBJ2-7; 8 bases match TRBD1. The CDR3 totals 15 residues. V dropped 4 bases and J dropped 4; count of bases not matched to a gene: 10. CDR1 is SGHRS, CDR2 YFSETQ, per germline.

In this sample, this clonotype turned up a few times. The chain uses TRBV20-1 and TRBJ2-7; 12 nucleotides match TRBD2. This CDR3 has 16 amino acids. The germline V gene has CDR1 DFQATT and CDR2 SNEGSKA (reference sequence). With 3 bases clipped from V and 1 base from J, the junction kept 7 bases outside the gene matches. CDR3 amino acids: CSARDSGTSGSYEQYF. In DNA, the CDR3 is TGCAGTGCTAGGGACTCCGGGACTAGCGGGTCCTACGAGCAGTACTTC.

In this sample, this clonotype turned up a few times. The J gene is TRBJ2-2, the V gene TRBV29-1, with a weak D call TRBD1 (5 bases). The germline CDR1 and CDR2 sequences are SQVTM and ANQGSEA. V dropped 2 bases and J dropped 4 bases, with 17 bases sitting between them. The CDR3 covers 16 residues. CDR3 DNA sequence: TGCAGCGTTGAACCCCTCCCCAGGGAAGGCACCGGGGAGCTGTTTTTT. Its translation is CSVEPLPREGTGELFF.

This clonotype was picked up many times. This sequence joins TRBV6-2 or TRBV6-3 and TRBJ2-6; no clear D gene. The CDR3 is made up of 13 amino acids. In germline, CDR1 is MNHEY, CDR2 SVGEGT. V was trimmed by 8 bases and J by 2 bases, leaving 7 bases between them. CDR3 region: CASHSPGANVLTF. The CDR3, as DNA: TGTGCCAGCCACAGCCCTGGGGCCAACGTCCTGACTTTC.

This clonotype was counted ten times or more. The V and J genes are TRBV2 and TRBJ2-7; 7 nucleotides agree with TRBD2. CDR1 is SNHLY, CDR2 FYNNEI, per germline. The CDR3 contains 15 residues. J was trimmed by 5 bases and V by 3 bases; bases with no gene match: 10. The CDR3 bases are TGTGCCAGCAGTGAGAGGTCAGGGAGGGAGCACGAGCAGTACTTC. As protein: CASSERSGREHEQYF.

The chain uses TRBV20-1 and TRBJ2-2; D unclear. CDR1 and CDR2 (germline): DFQATT, SNEGSKA (reference sequence). The CDR3 totals 13 residues. Deletions cut 5 bases from V and 8 bases from J, with 15 bases between. CDR3 coding DNA: TGCAGTGCTCCCGGGCCACGATGGGGGGAGCTGTTTTTT. Residues: CSAPGPRWGELFF.

This clonotype was seen only a few times. This chain joins TRBV4-3 and TRBJ2-2; D not resolved. V was pared by 3 bases and J by 3 bases, with 11 bases between. The V gene's germline CDR1 is LGHNA and CDR2 YSLEER. The CDR3 contains 15 residues. The CDR3 sequence: CASSHKLKDTGELFF. The DNA of the CDR3 is TGCGCCAGCAGCCATAAATTAAAGGACACCGGGGAGCTGTTTTTT.

V usage is TRBV5-1 and J usage is TRBJ2-3; unclear D gene. Germline lookup yields CDR1 SGHRS and CDR2 YFSETQ. The CDR3 is 15 amino acids. Deletions cut 4 bases from V and 2 bases from J, with 14 bases between. CDR3 in DNA: TGCGCCAGCAGCAAAAGGACGGCGGCCACAGATACGCAGTATTTT. This sequence encodes CASSKRTAATDTQYF.

The chain recombines TRBV7-2 with TRBJ1-2; D remains ambiguous. With 5 bases removed from V and 5 bases from J, the gap between germline ends came to 18 bases. This CDR3 contains 15 residues. CDR1 is SGHTA, CDR2 FQGNSA, per germline. The CDR3 region has the DNA TGTGCCAGCAGCGATTATCGCCAGGAGATATATGGCTACACCTTC. Amino acids: CASSDYRQEIYGYTF.

V and J are TRBV4-3 and TRBJ2-7; 8 nucleotides match TRBD1. Germline CDR1 and CDR2: LGHNA and YSLEER. J was trimmed by 7 bases and V by 4 bases; bases with no gene match: 9. The CDR3 is 14 residues long. The CDR3 protein is CASSRVRGLGEQYF. The CDR3 bases are TGCGCCAGCAGCCGAGTCAGGGGGCTGGGAGAGCAGTACTTC.

This chain joins TRBV15 and TRBJ2-2; 10 bases map to TRBD1. The CDR3 runs to 20 residues. The V segment lost 1 base and the J segment 5 bases; nucleotides outside the gene matches: 16. The V gene's germline CDR1 is LNHNV and CDR2 YYDKDF (reference sequence). The DNA of the CDR3 is TGTGCCACCAGCAGAGCCCTGGGCTCAATCGGGACAGGGGTAACCGGGGAGCTGTTTTTT. Protein sequence: CATSRALGSIGTGVTGELFF.

This chain links TRBV19 with TRBJ2-3; D ambiguous. Trimming removed 5 bases at V and 2 bases at J, with 17 bases between. CDR3 length equals 16 residues. Germline-derived CDR1 and CDR2 are LNHDA and SQIVND (reference sequence). CDR3 in amino acids: CASSAQGLQFTDTQYF. In nucleotides, the CDR3 is TGTGCCAGTAGTGCCCAAGGCCTCCAATTCACAGATACGCAGTATTTT.

The J gene is TRBJ1-2, the V gene TRBV27, with a weak D call TRBD1 (6 bases). V dropped 5 bases and J dropped 3 bases, with 22 bases sitting between them. The CDR3 is 17 amino acids. Germline values: CDR1 MNHEY, CDR2 SMNVEV (reference sequence). CDR3 coding DNA: TGTGCCAGCAGTCCGATTGCGGCTAGGGGGAACGACTATGGCTACACCTTC. Encoded protein: CASSPIAARGNDYGYTF.

This clonotype was recorded a few times. In DNA form, the CDR3 reads TGTGCCAGCAGCTTAAGGCGGGGTGAGCAGTTCTTC. Protein product: CASSLRRGEQFF. The chain joins TRBV7-3 to TRBJ2-1, with TRBD2 as a possible D gene (6 bases). The CDR3 covers 12 residues. Germline values: CDR1 SGHTA, CDR2 FQGTGA. Trimming left V 1 base short and J 9 bases short, with 7 bases between.

This chain joins TRBV7-8 and TRBJ2-7, with TRBD2 identical over 7 bases. J lost 5 bases, V lost 5 bases, and 3 bases had no gene match. Germline V CDR1 and CDR2: SGHVS, FQNEAQ. The CDR3 totals 12 residues. Here the CDR3 DNA reads TGTGCCAGCAGCGCAGGGAGGGACGAGCAGTACTTC. It encodes CASSAGRDEQYF.

In this sample, this clonotype turned up many times. The CDR3 here is CASSRRDRSSYEQYF. In nucleotides, the CDR3 is TGTGCCAGCAGCCGACGGGACAGGAGCTCCTACGAGCAGTACTTC. This chain links TRBV6-1 with TRBJ2-7; 8 bases map to TRBD1. V lost 6 bases, J lost 0 bases, and 7 bases stayed unmatched. CDR3 length equals 15 residues. Germline V lookup: CDR1 MNHNS, CDR2 SASEGT.

This clonotype showed up just a few times. The chain employs TRBV7-2 and TRBJ2-6; possible D gene TRBD2, 5 bases. Deletions cut 6 bases from V and 4 bases from J, with 16 bases between. The CDR3 is 16 residues long. Germline CDR1 reads SGHTA; CDR2 reads FQGNSA. The CDR3 coding sequence is TGTGCCAGCAGTCGATCCCCCTCGGGGGGGGCCAACGTCCTGACTTTC. This sequence encodes CASSRSPSGGANVLTF.

In this sample, this clonotype turned up a few times. The chain couples TRBV15 to TRBJ2-1; unclear D gene. This CDR3 comprises 14 residues. Germline values: CDR1 LNHNV, CDR2 YYDKDF (reference sequence). Trimming cost V 1 base and J 3 bases, with 7 bases left between them. The CDR3 loop reads CATSRASYYNEQFF. DNA of the CDR3: TGTGCCACCAGCAGAGCAAGCTACTACAATGAGCAGTTCTTC.

The gene calls are TRBV20-1 and TRBJ2-7; TRBD1 is a possible D gene (6 bases). CDR1 and CDR2 (germline): DFQATT, SNEGSKA (reference sequence). The CDR3 is 14 amino acids. V shed 6 bases and J shed 4 bases, with 19 bases lying between them. This CDR3 reads CSAVRGSSGYEQYF. The DNA for the CDR3 is TGCAGTGCAGTAAGGGGGAGCTCCGGGTACGAGCAGTACTTC.

The gene calls are TRBV7-2 and TRBJ2-3, with TRBD2 matching over 8 bases. V lost 2 bases, J lost 3 bases, and 4 bases stayed unmatched. This CDR3 region has 15 residues. Germline V gene sequence: CDR1 SGHTA, CDR2 FQGNSA. The CDR3 loop is CASSLRGGGTDTQYF. CDR3 nucleotides: TGTGCCAGCAGCTTACGGGGGGGAGGGACAGATACGCAGTATTTT.

A remark on this clonotype: Because the CDR3's place on the DNA is in doubt, the DNA is left out and the CDR3 is given as listed by TCRdb. The chain uses TRBV7-5 and TRBJ2-5; the DNA was not used to check the table's D call, TRBD2. TRBV7-5 is a recognized pseudogene. The CDR3 has 20 amino acids, counting both end residues. The CDR3 spells CISVPEAGGLAVPEGETQYF.